Listed below are T cell receptor beta chains from one sample, sequenced in a study of T cell responses to AZD1222 COVID-19 vaccine. Measured with immunoSEQ multiplex PCR; TCRdb has only the in-frame clones, and not every one. The table lists approximately 140,000 clones, approximately 94% of them singletons, with roughly 1.2% in the top ten. Sequenced material: peripheral blood, taken on day 0 of AZD1222 vaccination. These receptors all come from an adult in good health. CDR3s include the opening cysteine and the closing phenylalanine or tryptophan. D genes are given only for firm matches. Clone size is not always given. Where it is, it says once, few, many or a class for expanded clones.

TRBJ1-1 12 . TRBD1 TRBV6-5 CASSSTGGEAFF TGTGCCAGCAGTTCGACAGGGGGGGAAGCTTTCTTT
TRBJ1-1 13 once . TRBV3-1/TRBV3-2 CASSQEGGTEAFF TGTGCCAGCAGCCAAGAGGGCGGGACTGAAGCTTTCTTT
TRBJ1-1 9 . . TRBV12-5 CASGGEAFF TGTGCTAGTGGTGGTGAAGCTTTCTTT
TRBJ2-3 14 . TRBD1 TRBV9 CASSGTGTTDTQYF TGTGCCAGTTCCGGGACAGGGACCACAGATACGCAGTATTTT
TRBJ2-3 17 . TRBD2 TRBV7-2 CASSRSALAGSTDTQYF TGTGCCAGCTCCCGATCAGCCCTAGCGGGCAGCACAGATACGCAGTATTTT
TRBJ2-1 16 . . TRBV27 CASSLLMGSSYNEQFF TGTGCCAGCAGTTTACTTATGGGGAGCTCCTACAATGAGCAGTTCTTC
TRBJ2-2 14 . TRBD1 TRBV6-5 CASRITGGTGELFF TGTGCCAGCAGGATCACAGGGGGAACCGGGGAGCTGTTTTTT
TRBJ2-3 18 . . TRBV7-8 CASSDTLRSTPPADTQYF TGTGCCAGCAGCGACACACTCAGGAGTACCCCCCCCGCAGATACGCAGTATTTT
TRBJ1-6 11 . . TRBV7-6 CASSSGEPLHF TGTGCCAGCAGCTCTGGAGAGCCCCTCCACTTT
TRBJ1-2 13 . TRBD1 TRBV19 CASSPRTGRGYTF TGTGCCAGTAGTCCGCGGACAGGGCGAGGCTACACCTTC
TRBJ1-5 15 . TRBD1 TRBV4-1 CASSQIQGENQPQHF TGCGCCAGCAGCCAAATACAGGGGGAAAATCAGCCCCAGCATTTT
TRBJ2-5 14 . . TRBV3-1/TRBV3-2 CASSLPRGSETQYF TGTGCCAGCAGCCTCCCTAGGGGATCTGAGACCCAGTACTTC
TRBJ1-5 16 . . TRBV6-2/TRBV6-3 CASSYLLTLPNQPQHF TGTGCCAGCAGTTACTTGCTAACCCTCCCCAATCAGCCCCAGCATTTT
TRBJ1-4 16 . . TRBV7-9 CASSFGGAGEDEKLFF TGTGCCAGCAGCTTCGGTGGGGCAGGGGAGGATGAAAAACTGTTTTTT
TRBJ1-2 15 . . TRBV20-1 CSASPLKRNNYGYTF TGCAGTGCTAGTCCCTTAAAGAGGAATAACTATGGCTACACCTTC
TRBJ1-3 16 . . TRBV19 CASSQTGWGAGNTIYF TGTGCCAGTAGTCAGACAGGCTGGGGAGCTGGAAACACCATATATTTT